The clone carrying this T cell receptor (beta chain) was picked up a small number of times. Its antigen is undetermined. Germline lookup yields CDR1 MNHEY and CDR2 SMNVEV (reference sequence). With 8 bases removed from V and 8 bases from J, the gap between germline ends came to 21 bases. The CDR3 is 14 amino acids. A second PCR of about 6 to 12 cycles used a sample-barcoded 5' primer and a J-beta primer mix. TCRdb reprocessed the 5' RACE reads via MiXCR and lists one record per CDR3 protein. The sample contains some 800,000 distinct CDR3 sequences, just under 25% of which appear only once. This sample was included in a study of blood T cells in healthy people across ages. Study observations and caveats: It was the long-lived donors that had more naive CD4+ cells and higher diversity than aged donors.

These data were likewise used in another study, on T cells of mothers and their children.

The chain recombines TRBV27 with TRBJ2-5, with a weak D call TRBD2 (5 bases). This TCR derives from a boy younger than 18 in good health. Sequencing input: blood. Written as DNA, the CDR3 is TGTGCCAGCGCGGACGGGATCGAACCGGGAACCCAGTACTTC. It codes for CASADGIEPGTQYF.